This T cell receptor (beta chain) stems from a study of blood T cell repertoires in COVID-19. Only one count was recorded for this clone. Libraries were prepared by immunoSEQ multiplex PCR; TCRdb keeps only in-frame clonotypes and omits some of them. The table includes around 450,000 clones, 75% to 90% detected once. The CDR3 loop spans 15 amino acids. Germline CDR1 reads KGHSH; CDR2 reads LQKENI. The J segment lost 5 bases and the V segment lost 2 bases, leaving 5 bases of the junction unmatched. Sequencing was done on a sample of peripheral blood. This TCR derives from a woman in her twenties or thirties with acute or convalescent COVID-19. J is TRBJ2-2 and V is TRBV18, with TRBD2 matching 7 bases. CDR3 nucleotide sequence: TGTGCCAGCTCACCAATCGACGGGGGGACCGGGGAGCTGTTTTTT. Translating it yields CASSPIDGGTGELFF.